These 26 T cell receptor beta chains originate from one sample sequenced in a study of PD-L1 blockade in urothelial cancer. Data came from immunoSEQ multiplex PCR; TCRdb stores just in-frame clones and leaves some out. The table has tens of thousands of clones, approximately 80% seen once. Sequencing used PBMCs, obtained around atezolizumab (anti-PD-L1) treatment. The origin of the receptors is a man in his 70s with urothelial cancer.

This clone appeared a few times. The J gene is TRBJ1-2, the V gene TRBV9; D possibly corresponds to TRBD1 (6 bases). V was trimmed by 4 bases and J by 5 bases, leaving 15 bases between them. The CDR3 sequence is 14 residues long. Germline loops: CDR1 SGDLS, CDR2 YYNGEE. The CDR3 nucleotides are TGTGCCAGCAGCCTTGCAGGGGCAAGGTATGGCTACACCTTC. It specifies CASSLAGARYGYTF.

The chain employs TRBV5-6 and TRBJ2-3; TRBD1 matches at 9 bases. This CDR3 region has 16 residues. After removal of 1 base from V and 8 bases from J, the junction contained 11 bases not matched to a gene. Looked up from germline, CDR1 is SGHDT and CDR2 is YYEEEE. As DNA, the CDR3 is TGTGCCAGCAGCTTGAATTATGGGACAGGGTTTGGTACGCAGTATTTT. Translating gives CASSLNYGTGFGTQYF.

In this sample, this clone turned up once. This chain uses TRBV4-3 with TRBJ2-1, with D maybe TRBD1 (5 bases). Germline V gene data show CDR1 as LGHNA and CDR2 as YSLEER. CDR3 length: 15 residues. Trimming pared 1 base from V and 10 bases from J, leaving 17 bases between. In DNA form, the CDR3 reads TGCGCCAGCAGCCAAGCTACAGTGGGGCCCTCCGAGCAGTTCTTC. Encoded protein: CASSQATVGPSEQFF.

This chain uses TRBV25-1 with TRBJ2-2; 9 bases align to TRBD1. The CDR3 has 15 residues. Germline V CDR1 and CDR2: MGHDK, SYGVNS. V shed 3 bases and J 6 bases; nucleotides not matched to a gene: 5. CDR3 in amino acids: CASSDIRTGAGELFF. CDR3 DNA: TGTGCCAGCAGTGATATTCGGACAGGGGCCGGGGAGCTGTTTTTT.

The V and J genes are TRBV5-1 and TRBJ2-3, with 8 bases aligning to TRBD2. CDR3 length equals 16 residues. V gave up 4 bases and J gave up 3 bases; unmatched junction bases: 10. The germline CDR1 and CDR2 sequences are SGHRS and YFSETQ. The CDR3 region has the DNA TGCGCCAGCAGCCTACGGGACCGGGGGGGAACAGATACGCAGTATTTT. It yields the protein CASSLRDRGGTDTQYF.

The chain employs TRBV27 and TRBJ2-1; D is ambiguous. V dropped 8 bases and J dropped 14 bases, with 10 bases sitting between them. This CDR3 region has 9 residues. In germline, CDR1 is MNHEY, CDR2 SMNVEV (reference sequence). CDR3 amino acids: CASGRKEFF. CDR3 DNA: TGTGCCAGCGGCAGGAAAGAGTTCTTC.

The rearrangement links TRBV4-3 to TRBJ2-7, with TRBD2 matching over 8 bases. V shed 1 base and J 4 bases; nucleotides not matched to a gene: 9. The germline V gene has CDR1 LGHNA and CDR2 YSLEER. The CDR3 extends over 16 amino acids. CDR3 DNA sequence: TGCGCCAGCAGCCAAGCTTTGGTGGCTAGCGGGTACGAGCAGTACTTC. Translation gives CASSQALVASGYEQYF.

V and J are TRBV7-6 and TRBJ2-2; tentatively, D is TRBD2 (7 bases). CDR3 length: 15 amino acids. V was cut by 3 bases and J by 7 bases, with 15 bases left in between. The germline V gene encodes CDR1 SGHVS and CDR2 FNYEAQ. As DNA, the CDR3 is TGTGCCAGCAGCTTCCGTGGGGGGGCAAGCGGGGAGCTGTTTTTT. It yields the protein CASSFRGGASGELFF.

This clone rates as medium-sized (0.01 to 0.1%). The chain employs TRBV5-1 and TRBJ1-5; no definite D call. CDR1 is SGHRS, CDR2 YFSETQ, per germline. CDR3 length: 12 residues. The V and J ends lost 0 bases and 6 bases respectively, with 4 bases between them. CDR3 region: CASSLDGQPQHF. In DNA, the CDR3 is TGCGCCAGCAGCTTGGACGGTCAGCCCCAGCATTTT.

The V and J genes are TRBV7-2 and TRBJ2-1; possibly TRBD2 for D (6 bases). Germline loops: CDR1 SGHTA, CDR2 FQGNSA. This CDR3 contains 14 residues. Trimming shortened V by 8 bases and J by 0 bases, and 11 bases separated the two germline ends. CDR3 nucleotides: TGTGCCAGCGCTAGCGCCCTCTCCTACAATGAGCAGTTCTTC. It translates to CASASALSYNEQFF.

This sequence joins TRBV9 and TRBJ2-5, with 7 bases identical to TRBD2. Germline CDR1 is SGDLS and CDR2 is YYNGEE. The CDR3 spans 17 residues. Trimming took 0 bases from V and 2 from J; bases not matched to a gene: 10. CDR3 residues: CASSVEAGEGRQETQYF. CDR3 coding DNA: TGTGCCAGCAGCGTAGAGGCGGGGGAGGGTAGACAAGAGACCCAGTACTTC.

This rearrangement joins TRBV28 to TRBJ2-7, with 9 bases matching TRBD1. Germline V CDR1 and CDR2: MDHEN, SYDVKM. The CDR3 totals 13 residues. After removal of 5 bases from V and 3 bases from J, the junction contained 2 bases not matched to a gene. CDR3 region: CASSRDRVYEQYF. The CDR3 DNA reads TGTGCCAGCAGTAGGGACAGGGTCTACGAGCAGTACTTC.

V is TRBV5-1 and J is TRBJ2-2; D may be TRBD2 (6 bases). The CDR3 spans 17 residues. Germline-derived CDR1 and CDR2 are SGHRS and YFSETQ. V dropped 0 bases and J dropped 5 bases, with 17 bases sitting between them. CDR3 in amino acids: CASSLGLAIGKTGELFF. As DNA, the CDR3 is TGCGCCAGCAGCTTGGGGCTAGCGATTGGGAAGACCGGGGAGCTGTTTTTT.

The gene calls are TRBV13 and TRBJ2-7; 13 nucleotides match TRBD2. This CDR3 is built from 18 residues. The V gene end was trimmed by 5 bases and the J gene end by 2 bases; junction bases not matched to a gene: 12. Germline CDR1 and CDR2: PRHDT and FYEKMQ (reference sequence). DNA for the CDR3: TGTGCCAGCAGCCCACCTACGGGACTAGCGGGGACCCCCTACGAGCAGTACTTC. The encoded protein is CASSPPTGLAGTPYEQYF.

The chain has TRBV28 and TRBJ1-5; tentatively, D is TRBD1 (6 bases). The CDR3 consists of 15 residues. V was clipped by 5 bases and J by 6 bases, with 17 bases between them. CDR1 and CDR2 (germline): MDHEN, SYDVKM. CDR3: CASSQPKGGLQPQHF. In DNA, the CDR3 is TGTGCCAGCAGTCAACCCAAGGGGGGGCTTCAGCCCCAGCATTTT.

This clone was found once. The chain uses TRBV7-3 and TRBJ1-1; D not certain. CDR1 SGHTA and CDR2 FQGTGA come from the germline V gene. The germline V and J ends were trimmed by 4 bases and 5 bases, with 11 bases remaining between them. This CDR3 region has 13 residues. CDR3 loop: CASSSRHQTEAFF. CDR3 sequence (DNA): TGTGCCAGCAGCTCCCGACACCAGACTGAAGCTTTCTTT.

The gene calls are TRBV30 and TRBJ2-5, with D possibly being TRBD1 (6 bases). The germline V gene encodes CDR1 GTSNPN and CDR2 SVGIG (reference sequence). V dropped 0 bases and J dropped 1 base, with 15 bases sitting between them. This CDR3 is built from 16 residues. The CDR3 protein is CAWSVGRGTLQETQYF. The CDR3, as DNA: TGTGCCTGGAGTGTAGGCAGGGGCACCCTCCAAGAGACCCAGTACTTC.

J is TRBJ2-7 and V is TRBV18; D might be TRBD2 (6 bases). V was shortened by 4 bases and J by 6 bases, with 16 bases between the two germline ends. The length of the CDR3 is 14 residues. From germline, CDR1 is KGHSH and CDR2 LQKENI. The CDR3 nucleotides are TGTGCCAGCTCACGCGCCGGCGGGATGCGCGAGCAGTACTTC. Translated: CASSRAGGMREQYF.

The gene calls are TRBV28 and TRBJ2-7, with TRBD2 matching over 7 bases. The CDR3 has 17 amino acids. The germline CDR1 and CDR2 sequences are MDHEN and SYDVKM. V dropped 2 bases and J dropped 0; count of bases not matched to a gene: 10. CDR3 in DNA: TGTGCCAGCAGTTTAACCGCCGAAACTAGCGCCTCCTACGAGCAGTACTTC. Its protein product is CASSLTAETSASYEQYF.

This sequence joins TRBV5-4 and TRBJ2-5; D gene ambiguous. Germline CDR1 is SGHNT and CDR2 is YYREEE (reference sequence). The CDR3 runs 14 residues. V was pared by 0 bases and J by 1 base, with 7 bases between. The CDR3 spells CASSLAAGQETQYF. For the CDR3, the DNA is TGTGCCAGCAGCTTGGCCGCAGGCCAAGAGACCCAGTACTTC. Variable domain in full (rest from reference TRBV5-4 and TRBJ2-5): ETGVTQSPTHLIKTRGQQVTLRCSSQSGHNTVSWYQQALGQGPQFIFQYYREEENGRGNFPPRFSGLQFPNYSSELNVNALELDDSALYLCASSLAAGQETQYFGPGTRLLVL.

CDR3 DNA: TGTGCCAGCAGCTTCCGAGGGGGGGGGCTAGCGGGAGGAGGTACGCAGTATTTT. This encodes CASSFRGGGLAGGGTQYF. The chain links TRBV11-2 to TRBJ2-3, with 11 bases lining up with TRBD2. Germline CDR1 reads SGHAT; CDR2 reads FQNNGV. The CDR3 consists of 18 residues. V shed 3 bases, J shed 8 bases, and the junction held 16 bases outside the gene matches. The full variable domain, its missing parts supplied by reference TRBV11-2 and TRBJ2-3, is EAGVAQSPRYKIIEKRQSVAFWCNPISGHATLYWYQQILGQGPKLLIQFQNNGVVDDSQLPKDRFSAERLKGVDSTLKIQPAKLEDSAVYLCASSFRGGGLAGGGTQYFGPGTRLTVL.

This rearrangement joins TRBV19 to TRBJ1-4; possibly TRBD1 for D (5 bases). Germline values: CDR1 LNHDA, CDR2 SQIVND (reference sequence). The V end lost 10 bases, the J end lost 5 bases, and 14 bases lay between the germline ends. The CDR3 loop spans 13 amino acids. This chain's CDR3 is CATLGGVNEKLFF. The CDR3 bases are TGTGCCACCTTGGGAGGGGTAAATGAAAAACTGTTTTTT.

The chain uses TRBV7-9 and TRBJ2-7, with 11 nucleotides matching TRBD2. The V segment lost 2 bases and the J segment 4 bases; nucleotides outside the gene matches: 7. The germline V gene encodes CDR1 SEHNR and CDR2 FQNEAQ (reference sequence). The CDR3 has 16 residues. CDR3 sequence reads: CASSLSPLAGEYEQYF. Here the CDR3 DNA reads TGTGCCAGCAGCTTATCCCCACTAGCGGGAGAGTACGAGCAGTACTTC.

This rearrangement joins TRBV5-1 to TRBJ2-3, with a tentative D call TRBD2 (5 bases). V gave up 5 bases and J gave up 3 bases, with 13 bases separating them. CDR3 length equals 14 residues. Looked up from germline, CDR1 is SGHRS and CDR2 is YFSETQ. In nucleotides, the CDR3 is TGCGCCAGCAGACCCGGGATAGGGACAGATACGCAGTATTTT. Translating it yields CASRPGIGTDTQYF. Full variable domain (missing parts from reference TRBV5-1 and TRBJ2-3): KAGVTQTPRYLIKTRGQQVTLSCSPISGHRSVSWYQQTPGQGLQFLFEYFSETQRNKGNFPGRFSGRQFSNSRSEMNVSTLELGDSALYLCASRPGIGTDTQYFGPGTRLTVL.

The chain carries TRBV7-2 and TRBJ2-2; maybe TRBD1 (8 bases). CDR1 is SGHTA and CDR2 is FQGNSA in the germline V gene. This CDR3 comprises 15 residues. Trimming took off 5 bases at V and 9 bases at J, with 19 bases between the two ends. The CDR3: CASSEQGGDGRELFF. The CDR3 DNA is TGTGCCAGCAGCGAACAGGGGGGGGACGGCAGGGAGCTGTTTTTT.

The chain couples TRBV7-2 to TRBJ1-5; D is possibly TRBD1 (5 bases). The CDR3 extends over 13 amino acids. CDR1 and CDR2 from the germline V gene are SGHTA and FQGNSA. With 4 bases removed from V and 4 bases from J, the gap between germline ends came to 8 bases. DNA of the CDR3: TGTGCCAGCAGCTCAGACAGTAATCAGCCCCAGCATTTT. Translation gives CASSSDSNQPQHF.